Each of the 3 T cell receptor beta chains below was sequenced from the same sample in a study of CXCR3-negative and CXCR3-positive naive CD8 T cells. The TRB libraries of cDNA were built by UMI-labeled 5' RACE. After re-calling the 5' RACE reads, TCRdb lists one entry per CDR3 protein, DNA absent. This sample's table reports tens of thousands of distinct CDR3 sequences. Material: naive CXCR3- CD8+ T cells from blood. Subset of the sample: CD45RO-CCR7+CD27+CD95- naive CD8+ T cells lacking CXCR3 (TNR3-). These receptor sequences come from a human donor in good health. Some clones in this sample may be carry-over from other donors' samples.

The rearrangement links TRBV13 to TRBJ2-7; TCRdb gives TRBD1 as the D gene, but with no DNA this cannot be confirmed. The CDR3 is 14 residues long. Germline-derived CDR1 and CDR2 are PRHDT and FYEKMQ (reference sequence). CDR3: CASSSLSKGGEQYF.

The chain joins TRBV29-1 to TRBJ2-2. The CDR3 runs 13 residues. Germline values: CDR1 SQVTM, CDR2 ANQGSEA. CDR3 sequence reads: CSSQGTDTGELFF.

The chain has TRBV20-1 and TRBJ2-5. The CDR3 totals 12 residues. Germline values: CDR1 DFQATT, CDR2 SNEGSKA (reference sequence). CDR3 residues: CSATADGETQYF.